This T cell receptor (beta chain) came from a study of cytomegalovirus exposure and HLA in healthy donors. About the research overall: An early data release held about 85 million unique TCRs from HLA-typed donors. Study results and caveats: Near-uniform donor sequencing depth was presumed by presence/absence analyses. The study had only CMV serostatus as immune exposure information.

Donors likely had unrecorded immune exposures despite being nominally healthy when sampled. Both 60 Vbeta primers and 13 Jbeta primers went into the PCR. TCRdb's table, derived via immunoSEQ multiplex PCR, lists solely in-frame clones and lacks some. This repertoire shows some 110,000 clones, around a tenth found once; its top ten account for roughly 5%. This clone was seen more than once but under ten times. The antigen is undetermined. An end of the junction does not agree with germline; a read error may underlie this. This CDR3 is built from 14 residues. Germline V lookup: CDR1 LGHNA, CDR2 YSLEER. The TCR sequence derives from a middle-aged man in good health and CMV-seropositive. The sequenced sample was PBMCs. The chain combines TRBV4-3 with TRBJ2-1; TRBD2 matches at 9 bases. The DNA of the CDR3 is TGCGCCAGCAGCCAAGAACCAGGCGGGAGGGCCGTCCTCTTC. The encoded protein is CASSQEPGGRAVLF.